These T cell receptor beta chains were read from a single sample in a study of blood T cell repertoires in COVID-19. Sequencing was performed with immunoSEQ multiplex PCR; in TCRdb, only in-frame clones are kept and a portion is missing. The sample records about 150,000 clones, about 86% being singletons. The sample taken for sequencing was peripheral blood. Receptor source: a woman in her fifties or sixties with acute or convalescent COVID-19. The CDR3 runs from the conserved cysteine through the conserved F or W. The order of the fields is D gene, J gene, clone size, V gene, CDR3 protein, CDR3 DNA. D genes are given only for firm matches. Rows give clone size only sometimes, using once, few, many, or a class for an expanded clone.

.,TRBJ1-6,once,TRBV27,CASSLLGENNSPLHF,TGTGCCAGCAGTTTACTCGGGGAGAATAATTCACCCCTCCACTTT
.,TRBJ1-5,few,TRBV28,CASSLSGGGDQPQHF,TGTGCCAGCAGTTTATCGGGGGGTGGGGATCAGCCCCAGCATTTT
.,TRBJ2-2,.,TRBV2,CALRLVRNTGELFF,TGTGCCCTTCGACTTGTCAGAAACACCGGGGAGCTGTTTTTT
.,TRBJ1-5,.,TRBV6-5,CASVLQGQREQPQHF,TGTGCCAGCGTATTACAGGGACAACGAGAGCAGCCCCAGCATTTT
.,TRBJ1-3,.,TRBV12-3/TRBV12-4,CASRLEWGNTIYF,TGTGCCAGCAGACTCGAATGGGGAAACACCATATATTTT
TRBD1,TRBJ1-5,.,TRBV12-5,CASGATGRSNQPQHF,TGTGCTAGTGGGGCGACAGGGCGTAGCAATCAGCCCCAGCATTTT
TRBD1,TRBJ2-5,once,TRBV19,CASNRQGAETQYF,TGTGCCAGTAACCGACAGGGGGCAGAGACCCAGTACTTC
TRBD2,TRBJ2-2,.,TRBV5-4,CASSPLAGTNTGELFF,TGTGCCAGCAGCCCACTAGCGGGAACGAACACCGGGGAGCTGTTTTTT
.,TRBJ1-4,.,TRBV5-4,CASSSRDGATNEKLFF,TGTGCCAGCAGCTCGCGGGACGGTGCAACTAATGAAAAACTGTTTTTT
TRBD1,TRBJ1-3,.,TRBV7-2,CASSVDRGPGNTIYF,TGTGCCAGCAGCGTCGACAGGGGGCCTGGAAACACCATATATTTT
.,TRBJ1-2,.,TRBV6-5,CASSPDSNGYTF,TGTGCCAGCAGTCCAGACAGCAATGGCTACACCTTC
.,TRBJ1-4,.,TRBV19,CASNRGQSNEKLFF,TGTGCCAGTAATCGTGGACAGAGTAATGAAAAACTGTTTTTT
TRBD1,TRBJ2-5,.,TRBV28,CAVHRGIGETQYF,TGTGCCGTCCACAGGGGAATCGGGGAGACCCAGTACTTC
TRBD2,TRBJ2-7,.,TRBV6-5,CASSSLTSGLNEQYF,TGTGCCAGCAGTTCCTTGACTAGCGGCCTAAACGAGCAGTACTTC
TRBD1,TRBJ2-1,.,TRBV7-2,CASSLGRDRGYEQFF,TGTGCCAGCAGCTTAGGTAGGGACAGGGGCTATGAGCAGTTCTTC
.,TRBJ2-6,.,TRBV7-3,CASSSPLGVHSSGANVLTF,TGTGCCAGCAGCTCCCCCTTAGGGGTCCACAGCTCTGGGGCCAACGTCCTGACTTTC
TRBD1,TRBJ1-6,.,TRBV19,CASSRDRHNSPLHF,TGTGCCAGTAGTCGGGACAGACATAATTCACCCCTCCACTTT
.,TRBJ2-1,.,TRBV24-1,CATSDSLRGSANNEQFF,TGTGCCACCAGTGACTCACTCAGGGGCAGCGCGAACAATGAGCAGTTCTTC
TRBD1,TRBJ1-2,.,TRBV6-1,CASSDAGGKGYTF,TGTGCCAGCAGTGACGCAGGGGGCAAGGGCTACACCTTC
.,TRBJ1-2,.,TRBV28,CASSSPAVSDGYGYTF,TGTGCCAGCAGTTCCCCCGCTGTGAGTGATGGCTATGGCTACACCTTC
.,TRBJ1-6,.,TRBV5-1,CASSLGQNSPLHF,TGCGCCAGCAGCTTGGGACAAAATTCACCCCTCCACTTT
TRBD2,TRBJ2-4,.,TRBV9,CASSVASGDLGNIQYF,TGTGCCAGCAGCGTAGCCAGCGGGGATTTGGGAAACATTCAGTACTTC
.,TRBJ2-5,.,TRBV4-2,CASSQASGGRETQYF,TGTGCCAGCAGCCAAGCCTCCGGGGGTCGGGAGACCCAGTACTTC
TRBD1,TRBJ1-2,many,TRBV5-6,CASSLRIRTGGDYGYTF,TGTGCCAGCAGCTTGAGAATCAGGACAGGGGGCGACTATGGCTACACCTTC
.,TRBJ2-3,.,TRBV30,CAWKQFYTDTQYF,TGTGCCTGGAAACAGTTTTATACAGATACGCAGTATTTT
.,TRBJ2-1,.,TRBV5-6,CASSFLDSYNEQFF,TGTGCCAGCAGCTTTCTAGACTCCTACAATGAGCAGTTCTTC
.,TRBJ1-2,.,TRBV3-1/TRBV3-2,CASSQAEGFGYGYTF,TGTGCCAGCAGCCAGGCGGAGGGTTTCGGCTATGGCTACACCTTC
TRBD1,TRBJ1-6,.,TRBV9,CASSGGQGKNNSPLHF,TGTGCCAGCAGTGGAGGACAGGGGAAAAATAATTCACCCCTCCACTTT
.,TRBJ1-6,.,TRBV9,CASSVVQTNSPLHF,TGTGCCAGCAGCGTAGTACAGACTAATTCACCCCTCCACTTT
TRBD1,TRBJ1-1,.,TRBV18,CASSPPNGQGYTEAFF,TGTGCCAGCTCACCACCCAACGGACAGGGGTATACTGAAGCTTTCTTT
.,TRBJ1-2,.,TRBV15,CATSRDPRTVEGGYTF,TGTGCCACCAGCAGAGATCCCCGGACAGTCGAGGGTGGCTACACCTTC
TRBD1,TRBJ1-2,.,TRBV5-8,CASSPMGTGGGYTF,TGTGCCAGCAGCCCGATGGGGACAGGGGGTGGCTACACCTTC
.,TRBJ1-6,.,TRBV24-1,CAPWPQTPLHF,TGTGCCCCTTGGCCTCAGACACCCCTCCACTTT
.,TRBJ1-2,.,TRBV27,CASSLSGVYGYTF,TGTGCCAGCAGTTTATCGGGAGTCTATGGCTACACCTTC
.,TRBJ1-6,once,TRBV5-6,CASSPRGGSYNSPLHF,TGTGCCAGCAGCCCCCGGGGAGGCTCCTATAATTCACCCCTCCACTTT
TRBD1,TRBJ1-1,.,TRBV11-2,CASSLGRGQGEAFF,TGTGCCAGCAGCTTAGGCAGGGGGCAAGGTGAAGCTTTCTTT
.,TRBJ1-4,.,TRBV18,CASSPPGAGFEKLFF,TGTGCCAGCTCACCACCGGGGGCAGGCTTTGAAAAACTGTTTTTT